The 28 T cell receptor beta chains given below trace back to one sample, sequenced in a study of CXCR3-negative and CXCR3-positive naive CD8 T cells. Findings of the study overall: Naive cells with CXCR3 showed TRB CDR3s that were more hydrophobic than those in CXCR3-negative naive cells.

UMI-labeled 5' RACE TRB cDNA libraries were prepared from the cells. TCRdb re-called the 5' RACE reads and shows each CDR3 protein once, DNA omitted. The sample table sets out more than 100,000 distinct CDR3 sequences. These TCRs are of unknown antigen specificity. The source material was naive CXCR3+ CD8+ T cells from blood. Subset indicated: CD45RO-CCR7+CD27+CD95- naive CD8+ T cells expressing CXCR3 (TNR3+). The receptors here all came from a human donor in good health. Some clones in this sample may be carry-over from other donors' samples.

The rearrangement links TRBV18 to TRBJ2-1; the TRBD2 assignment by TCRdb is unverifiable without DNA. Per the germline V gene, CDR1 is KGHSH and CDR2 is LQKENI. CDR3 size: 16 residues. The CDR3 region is CASSPVQTSGHNEQFF.

CDR3 protein: CSAGEGGSPYGYTF. The chain joins TRBV20-1 to TRBJ1-2; lacking DNA, the TRBD1 call made by TCRdb goes unchecked. The length of the CDR3 is 14 residues. CDR1 is DFQATT and CDR2 is SNEGSKA in the germline V gene (reference sequence).

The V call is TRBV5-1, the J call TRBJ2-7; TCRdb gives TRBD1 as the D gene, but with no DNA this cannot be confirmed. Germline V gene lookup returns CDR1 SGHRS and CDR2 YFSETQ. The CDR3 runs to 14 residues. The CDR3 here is CASSSEGVRSEQYF. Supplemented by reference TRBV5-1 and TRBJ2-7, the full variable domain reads KAGVTQTPRYLIKTRGQQVTLSCSPISGHRSVSWYQQTPGQGLQFLFEYFSETQRNKGNFPGRFSGRQFSNSRSEMNVSTLELGDSALYLCASSSEGVRSEQYFGPGTRLTVT.

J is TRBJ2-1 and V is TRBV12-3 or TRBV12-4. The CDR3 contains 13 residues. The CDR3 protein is CASSLSNYNEQLF.

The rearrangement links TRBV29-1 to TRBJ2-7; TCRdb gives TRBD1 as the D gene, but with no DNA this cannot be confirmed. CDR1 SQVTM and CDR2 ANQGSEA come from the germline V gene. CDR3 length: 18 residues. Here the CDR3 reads CSVEGPTSGTGALYEQYF.

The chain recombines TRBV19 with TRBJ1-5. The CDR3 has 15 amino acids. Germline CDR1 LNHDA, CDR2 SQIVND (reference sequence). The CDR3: CASSIASRSNQPQHF.

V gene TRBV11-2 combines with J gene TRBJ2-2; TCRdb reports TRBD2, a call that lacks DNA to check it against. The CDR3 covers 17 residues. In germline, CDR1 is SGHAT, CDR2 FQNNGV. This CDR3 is CASSGGSDKRNTGELFF.

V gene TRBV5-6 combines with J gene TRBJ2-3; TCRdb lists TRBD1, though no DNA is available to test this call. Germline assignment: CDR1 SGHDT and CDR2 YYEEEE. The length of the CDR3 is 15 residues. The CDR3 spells CASSNGYGNTDTQYF.

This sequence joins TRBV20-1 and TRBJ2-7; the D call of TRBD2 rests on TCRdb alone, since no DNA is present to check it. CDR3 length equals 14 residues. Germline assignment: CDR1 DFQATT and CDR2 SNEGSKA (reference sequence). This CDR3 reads CSARKRDSDYEQYF.

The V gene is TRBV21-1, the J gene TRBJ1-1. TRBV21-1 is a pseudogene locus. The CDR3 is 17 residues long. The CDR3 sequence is CASSKEELVVLNTEAFF.

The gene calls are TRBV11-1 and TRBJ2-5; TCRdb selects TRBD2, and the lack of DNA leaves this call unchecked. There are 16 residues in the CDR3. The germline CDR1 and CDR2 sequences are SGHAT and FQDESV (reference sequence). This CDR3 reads CASSYTSGGFEETQYF. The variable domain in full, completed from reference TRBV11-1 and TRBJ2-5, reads EAEVAQSPRYKITEKSQAVAFWCDPISGHATLYWYRQILGQGPELLVQFQDESVVDDSQLPKDRFSAERLKGVDSTLKIQPAELGDSAMYLCASSYTSGGFEETQYFGPGTRLLVL.

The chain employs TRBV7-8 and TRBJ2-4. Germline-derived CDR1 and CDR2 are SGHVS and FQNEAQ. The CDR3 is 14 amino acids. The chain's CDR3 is CASSLLEAKNIQYF.

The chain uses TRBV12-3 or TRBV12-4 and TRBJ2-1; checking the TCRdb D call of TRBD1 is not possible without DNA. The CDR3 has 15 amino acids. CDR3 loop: CASSLLDRGVNEQFF.

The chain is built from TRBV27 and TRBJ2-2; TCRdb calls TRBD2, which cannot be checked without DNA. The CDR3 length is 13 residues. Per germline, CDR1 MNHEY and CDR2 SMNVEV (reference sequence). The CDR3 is CASSLSGSGELFF.

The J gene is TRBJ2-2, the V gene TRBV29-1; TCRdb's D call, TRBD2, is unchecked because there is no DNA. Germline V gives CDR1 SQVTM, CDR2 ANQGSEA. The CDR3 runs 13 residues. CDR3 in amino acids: CSVESGPAGELFF.

CDR3 loop: CSVDEVGGRAWNEQFF. J is TRBJ2-1 and V is TRBV29-1; TCRdb indicates TRBD2, and absent DNA this call remains unverified. This CDR3 region has 16 residues. The germline V gene has CDR1 SQVTM and CDR2 ANQGSEA.

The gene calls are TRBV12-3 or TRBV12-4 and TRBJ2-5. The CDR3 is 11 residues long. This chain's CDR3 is CARSGRETQYF.

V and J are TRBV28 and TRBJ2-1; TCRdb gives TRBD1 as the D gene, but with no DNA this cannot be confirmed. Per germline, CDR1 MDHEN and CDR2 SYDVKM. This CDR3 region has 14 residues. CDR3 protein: CASSPRDMYNEQFF. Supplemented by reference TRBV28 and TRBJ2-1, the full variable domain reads DVKVTQSSRYLVKRTGEKVFLECVQDMDHENMFWYRQDPGLGLRLIYFSYDVKMKEKGDIPEGYSVSREKKERFSLILESASTNQTSMYLCASSPRDMYNEQFFGPGTRLTVL.

The CDR3 region is CASSSRLGNNEQFF. V is TRBV28 and J is TRBJ2-1; checking the TCRdb D call of TRBD2 is not possible without DNA. The CDR3 is made up of 14 amino acids. The germline gives CDR1 MDHEN, CDR2 SYDVKM. Drawing the rest from reference TRBV28 and TRBJ2-1, the complete variable domain is DVKVTQSSRYLVKRTGEKVFLECVQDMDHENMFWYRQDPGLGLRLIYFSYDVKMKEKGDIPEGYSVSREKKERFSLILESASTNQTSMYLCASSSRLGNNEQFFGPGTRLTVL.

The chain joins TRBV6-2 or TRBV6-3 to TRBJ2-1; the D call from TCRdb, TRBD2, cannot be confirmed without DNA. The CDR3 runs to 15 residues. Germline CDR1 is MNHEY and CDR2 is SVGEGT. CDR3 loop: CASSYSGGGVSEQFF.

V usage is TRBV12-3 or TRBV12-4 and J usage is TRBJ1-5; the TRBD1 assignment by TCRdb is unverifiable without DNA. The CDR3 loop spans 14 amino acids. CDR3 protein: CASTTTGGRQPQHF.

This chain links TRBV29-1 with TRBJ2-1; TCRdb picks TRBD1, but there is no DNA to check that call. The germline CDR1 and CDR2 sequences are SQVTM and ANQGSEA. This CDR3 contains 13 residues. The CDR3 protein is CSVAQVMYNEQFF.

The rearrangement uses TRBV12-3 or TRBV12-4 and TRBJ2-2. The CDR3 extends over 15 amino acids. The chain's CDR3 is CASSFLGTNTGELFF.

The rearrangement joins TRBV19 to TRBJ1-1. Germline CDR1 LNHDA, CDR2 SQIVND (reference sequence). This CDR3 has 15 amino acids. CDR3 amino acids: CASSIYGYSNTEAFF.

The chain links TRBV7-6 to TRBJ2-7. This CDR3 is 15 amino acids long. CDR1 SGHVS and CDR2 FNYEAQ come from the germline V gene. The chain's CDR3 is CASSLDGDPSYEQYF.

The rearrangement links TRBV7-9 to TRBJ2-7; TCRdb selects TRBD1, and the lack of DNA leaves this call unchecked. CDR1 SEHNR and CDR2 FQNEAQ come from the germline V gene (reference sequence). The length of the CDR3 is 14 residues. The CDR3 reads CASSFRDRPYEQYF.

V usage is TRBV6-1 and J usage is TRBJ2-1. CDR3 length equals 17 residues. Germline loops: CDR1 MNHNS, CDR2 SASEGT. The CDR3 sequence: CASSENEAGISYNEQFF.

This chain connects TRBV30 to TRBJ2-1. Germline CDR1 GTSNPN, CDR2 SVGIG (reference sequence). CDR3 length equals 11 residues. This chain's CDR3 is CAWSVLNEQFF.